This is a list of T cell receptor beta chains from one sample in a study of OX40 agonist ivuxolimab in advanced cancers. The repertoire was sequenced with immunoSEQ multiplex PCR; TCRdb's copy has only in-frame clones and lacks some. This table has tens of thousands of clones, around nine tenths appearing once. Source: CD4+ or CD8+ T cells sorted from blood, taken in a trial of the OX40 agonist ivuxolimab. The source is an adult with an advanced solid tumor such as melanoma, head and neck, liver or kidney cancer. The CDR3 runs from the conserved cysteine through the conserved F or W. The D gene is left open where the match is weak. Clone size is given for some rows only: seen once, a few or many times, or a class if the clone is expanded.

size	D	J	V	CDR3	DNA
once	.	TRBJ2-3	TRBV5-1	CASSVEHPSTDTQYF	TGCGCCAGCAGCGTTGAACACCCTAGCACAGATACGCAGTATTTT
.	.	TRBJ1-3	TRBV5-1	CASTMGFGNTIYF	TGCGCCAGCACCATGGGCTTTGGAAACACCATATATTTT
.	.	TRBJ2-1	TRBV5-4	CASSLEVSSYNEQFF	TGTGCCAGCAGCTTGGAGGTTAGCTCCTACAATGAGCAGTTCTTC
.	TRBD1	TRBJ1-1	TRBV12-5	CASGLYRGSEAFF	TGTGCTAGTGGTTTGTACAGGGGATCGGAAGCTTTCTTT
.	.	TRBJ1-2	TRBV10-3	CAISESQSYGYTF	TGTGCCATCAGTGAGTCACAGAGCTATGGCTACACCTTC
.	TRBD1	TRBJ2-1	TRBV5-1	CASSSSGTDYNEQFF	TGCGCCAGCAGCTCATCCGGGACAGATTACAATGAGCAGTTCTTC
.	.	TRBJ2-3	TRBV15	CATSRGSLTDTQYF	TGTGCCACCAGCAGAGGGAGCCTCACAGATACGCAGTATTTT
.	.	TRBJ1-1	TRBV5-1	CASSTGGRADTEAFF	TGCGCCAGCAGCACCGGGGGAAGGGCAGACACTGAAGCTTTCTTT
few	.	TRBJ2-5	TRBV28	CASREGSALSSRQYF	TGTGCCAGCAGAGAAGGTTCGGCCTTAAGCTCTCGGCAGTACTTC
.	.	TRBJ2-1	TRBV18	CASSPPASYNEQFF	TGTGCCAGCTCACCCCCCGCGTCCTACAATGAGCAGTTCTTC
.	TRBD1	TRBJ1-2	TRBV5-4	CASSLAGGIGYTF	TGTGCCAGCAGCTTGGCAGGGGGCATTGGCTACACCTTC
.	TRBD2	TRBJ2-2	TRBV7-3	CASRKGLAGVAGELFF	TGTGCCAGCAGGAAGGGACTAGCGGGGGTCGCCGGGGAGCTGTTTTTT
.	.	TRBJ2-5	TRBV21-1	CASSKDAAYQETQYF	TGTGCCAGCAGCAAAGACGCAGCGTACCAAGAGACCCAGTACTTC
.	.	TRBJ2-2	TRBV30	CAWSVAGELFF	TGTGCCTGGAGTGTCGCCGGGGAGCTGTTTTTT
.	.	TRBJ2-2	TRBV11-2	CASSHNTGELFF	TGTGCCAGCAGCCATAACACCGGGGAGCTGTTTTTT
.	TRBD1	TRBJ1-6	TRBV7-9	CASSRDRENSPLHF	TGTGCCAGCAGTCGGGACAGGGAAAATTCACCCCTCCACTTT
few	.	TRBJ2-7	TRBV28	CASSRSGVTGLEQYF	TGTGCCAGCAGCAGGTCGGGTGTTACAGGGCTCGAGCAGTACTTC
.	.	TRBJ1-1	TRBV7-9	CASSEGTGRNTEAFF	TGTGCCAGCAGCGAGGGCACCGGGAGGAACACTGAAGCTTTCTTT
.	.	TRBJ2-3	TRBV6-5	CASSYGRTDRTDTQYF	TGTGCCAGCAGTTACGGGAGGACAGACCGCACAGATACGCAGTATTTT
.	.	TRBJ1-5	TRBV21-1	CASSLSRTGSSNQPQHF	TGTGCCAGCAGCCTCTCTAGGACAGGATCGAGCAATCAGCCCCAGCATTTT
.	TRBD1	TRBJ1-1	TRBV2	CASNLQGTDTEAFF	TGTGCCAGCAACCTACAGGGGACGGACACTGAAGCTTTCTTT
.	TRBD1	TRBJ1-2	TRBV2	CATGTANYGYTF	TGTGCCACCGGGACAGCTAACTATGGCTACACCTTC
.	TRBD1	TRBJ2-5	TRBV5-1	CASSLRTGGVETQYF	TGCGCCAGCAGCTTACGGACAGGGGGAGTGGAGACCCAGTACTTC
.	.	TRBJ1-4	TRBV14	CASSQAGSNEKLFF	TGTGCCAGCAGCCAGGCCGGGTCTAATGAAAAACTGTTTTTT
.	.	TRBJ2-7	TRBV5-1	CASSGQGDEQYF	TGCGCCAGCAGCGGCCAGGGAGACGAGCAGTACTTC
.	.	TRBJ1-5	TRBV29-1	CSVGWSANQPQHF	TGCAGCGTTGGATGGTCAGCGAATCAGCCCCAGCATTTT
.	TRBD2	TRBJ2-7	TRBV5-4	CASSSSPGGRNEQYF	TGTGCCAGCAGCTCCTCCCCGGGGGGTCGGAACGAGCAGTACTTC
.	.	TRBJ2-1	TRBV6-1	CASKTLGGYNEQFF	TGTGCCAGCAAGACTCTAGGCGGCTACAATGAGCAGTTCTTC
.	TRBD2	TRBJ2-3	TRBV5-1	CASSLELATGKYF	TGCGCCAGCAGCTTAGAACTAGCGACCGGGAAGTATTTT
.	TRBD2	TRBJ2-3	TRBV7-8	CASSLGLAGYTDTQYF	TGTGCCAGCAGCTTAGGACTAGCGGGATACACAGATACGCAGTATTTT
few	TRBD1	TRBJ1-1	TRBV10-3	CAISRITGTENTEAFF	TGTGCCATCAGTAGAATCACCGGGACAGAGAACACTGAAGCTTTCTTT
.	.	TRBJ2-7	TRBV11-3	CASSLNRGSRKQYF	TGTGCCAGCAGCTTAAATCGCGGCTCAAGGAAGCAGTACTTC
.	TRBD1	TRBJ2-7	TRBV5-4	CASSAGQGRYEQYF	TGTGCCAGCAGCGCTGGACAGGGCCGGTACGAGCAGTACTTC
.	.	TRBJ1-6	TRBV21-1	CASSKEKRDSPPGSPLHF	TGTGCCAGCAGCAAAGAAAAAAGGGACAGTCCTCCAGGGTCACCCCTCCACTTT
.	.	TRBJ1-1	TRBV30	CAWSGLLNTEAFF	TGTGCCTGGTCAGGGCTCTTGAACACTGAAGCTTTCTTT
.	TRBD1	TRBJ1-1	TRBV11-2	CASSLVGGAGNTEAFF	TGTGCCAGCAGCTTAGTAGGGGGCGCAGGGAACACTGAAGCTTTCTTT
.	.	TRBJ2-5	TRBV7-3	CASSSGGRGSLETQYF	TGTGCCAGCAGCTCGGGTGGTAGGGGGAGTTTGGAGACCCAGTACTTC
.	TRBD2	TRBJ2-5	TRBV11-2	CASRFSGGPPYF	TGTGCCAGCAGGTTCAGCGGGGGGCCGCCGTACTTC
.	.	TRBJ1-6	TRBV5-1	CASQASYNSPLHF	TGCGCCAGCCAGGCCTCCTATAATTCACCCCTCCACTTT
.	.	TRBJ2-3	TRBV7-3	CASSLGGNTQYF	TGTGCCAGCAGCCTTGGTGGAAATACGCAGTATTTT
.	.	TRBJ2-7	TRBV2	CASSGQLHYEQYF	TGTGCCAGCAGTGGACAGCTGCACTACGAGCAGTACTTC
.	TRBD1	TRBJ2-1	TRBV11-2	CASSFHRGVNEQFF	TGTGCCAGCAGCTTCCACAGGGGGGTTAATGAGCAGTTCTTC
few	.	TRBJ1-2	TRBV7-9	CASSRPTQTMAYTF	TGTGCCAGCAGCCGCCCGACACAGACTATGGCCTACACCTTC
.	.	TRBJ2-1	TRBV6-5	CASSYTPANSYNEQFF	TGTGCCAGCAGTTACACCCCAGCGAACTCCTACAATGAGCAGTTCTTC
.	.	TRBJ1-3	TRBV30	CAWAHGAGNTIYF	TGTGCCTGGGCCCACGGGGCTGGAAACACCATATATTTT
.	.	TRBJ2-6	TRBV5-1	CASISGLSGANVLTF	TGCGCCAGCATTTCCGGGCTATCTGGGGCCAACGTCCTGACTTTC
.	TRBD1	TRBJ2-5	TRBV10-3	CAISATGGKETQYF	TGTGCCATCAGTGCGACAGGGGGTAAAGAGACCCAGTACTTC
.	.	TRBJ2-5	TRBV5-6	CASSSLRESQETQYF	TGTGCCAGCAGCTCCCTCCGGGAGTCCCAAGAGACCCAGTACTTC
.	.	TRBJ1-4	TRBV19	CASGGGGPREKLFF	TGTGCCAGTGGGGGCGGGGGGCCCCGCGAAAAACTGTTTTTT
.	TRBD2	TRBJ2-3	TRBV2	CASSEVASGFTDTQYF	TGTGCCAGCAGTGAAGTGGCTAGCGGTTTCACAGATACGCAGTATTTT
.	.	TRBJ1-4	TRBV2	CASSEAGTANEKLFF	TGTGCCAGCAGTGAAGCTGGGACGGCTAATGAAAAACTGTTTTTT
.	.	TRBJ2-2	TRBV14	CASSPYTTATGELFF	TGTGCCAGCAGCCCCTACACGACAGCCACCGGGGAGCTGTTTTTT